This T cell receptor (beta chain) was sequenced during a study of OX40 agonist ivuxolimab in advanced cancers. Study background: Patients received ivuxolimab, an intravenous treatment, every 2 weeks at 0.01 to 10 mg/kg.

Overall study findings and caveats: In the 0.1 to 3.0 mg/kg range, CD4+ and CD8+ blood T cells had expanded clonally by week 6.

With autoimmune disease history or systemic immunosuppression, patients were excluded. The CDR3 is 13 residues long. The V gene lost 5 bases and the J gene lost 3 bases, with 10 bases spanning the gap. The germline V gene has CDR1 MNHEY and CDR2 SMNVEV (reference sequence). With respect to this clone: The target antigen is unknown.

The table came from immunoSEQ multiplex PCR; TCRdb's copy has only in-frame clones and leaves some out. The data hold 98,000 or so clones, with roughly nine tenths observed a single time. The receptor was derived from an adult with an advanced solid tumor such as melanoma, head and neck, liver or kidney cancer. The sequencing here drew on CD4+ or CD8+ T cells sorted from blood, taken in a trial of the OX40 agonist ivuxolimab. The rearrangement links TRBV27 to TRBJ1-2, with D tentatively TRBD1 (6 bases). The CDR3 DNA follows: TGTGCCAGCAGTGCTGGACAGCACTATGGCTACACCTTC. It codes for CASSAGQHYGYTF.